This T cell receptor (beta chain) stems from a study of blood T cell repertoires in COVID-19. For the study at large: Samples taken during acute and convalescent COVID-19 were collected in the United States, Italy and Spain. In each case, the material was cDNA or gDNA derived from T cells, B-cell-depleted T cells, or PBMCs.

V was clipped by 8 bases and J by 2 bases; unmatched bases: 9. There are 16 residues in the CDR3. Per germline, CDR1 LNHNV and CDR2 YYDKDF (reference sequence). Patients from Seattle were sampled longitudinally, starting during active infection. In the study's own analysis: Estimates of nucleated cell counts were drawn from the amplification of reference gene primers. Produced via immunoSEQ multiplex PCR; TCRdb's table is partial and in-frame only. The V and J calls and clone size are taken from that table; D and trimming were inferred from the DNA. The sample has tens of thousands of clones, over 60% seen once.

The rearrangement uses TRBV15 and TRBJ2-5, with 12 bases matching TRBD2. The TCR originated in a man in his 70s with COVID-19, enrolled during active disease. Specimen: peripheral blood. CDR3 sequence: CATQTAGTSGQETQYF. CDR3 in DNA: TGTGCCACCCAAACTGCCGGGACTAGCGGGCAAGAGACCCAGTACTTC. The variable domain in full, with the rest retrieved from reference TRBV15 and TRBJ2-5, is DAMVIQNPRYQVTQFGKPVTLSCSQTLNHNVMYWYQQKSSQAPKLLFHYYDKDFNNEADTPDNFQSRRPNTSFCFLDIRSPGLGDTAMYLCATQTAGTSGQETQYFGPGTRLLVL.